What follows is one T cell receptor (beta chain) and its context. The authors' processing: Reference gene primer amplification in the assay estimated nucleated cell counts. Libraries were prepared by immunoSEQ multiplex PCR; TCRdb keeps only in-frame clonotypes and omits some of them. That table is the source of V, J and clone size, and D and trimming were worked out from the DNA. This sample has approximately 240,000 clones, with about 80% found just once. This entry comes from a study of blood T cell repertoires in COVID-19. Overall study: Sources were T cells, B-cell-depleted T cells, or PBMCs; the material itself was cDNA or gDNA.

From germline, CDR1 is SGHRS and CDR2 YFSETQ. The CDR3 runs 16 residues. V trimming: 0 bases; J trimming: 0 bases; junction bases outside the gene matches: 3. Sequencing was done on a sample of peripheral blood. The rearrangement uses TRBV5-1 and TRBJ2-3, with TRBD2 identical over 8 bases. The source is a woman of 80 years or more with active or convalescent COVID-19. CDR3 loop: CASSLVAGGSTDTQYF. CDR3 DNA sequence: TGCGCCAGCAGCTTGGTGGCGGGGGGCAGCACAGATACGCAGTATTTT. Filled out from reference TRBV5-1 and TRBJ2-3, the complete variable domain reads KAGVTQTPRYLIKTRGQQVTLSCSPISGHRSVSWYQQTPGQGLQFLFEYFSETQRNKGNFPGRFSGRQFSNSRSEMNVSTLELGDSALYLCASSLVAGGSTDTQYFGPGTRLTVL.